The rows below give T cell receptor beta chains drawn from one sample of a study of blood T cell repertoires in COVID-19. Clones were read by immunoSEQ multiplex PCR, and TCRdb kept only the in-frame ones, dropping some. This sample yields 300,000 to 450,000 clones, of which 75% to 90% are seen a single time; 3% to 4% belongs to the top ten. The specimen was peripheral blood. The source is a woman aged 18-29 years with acute or convalescent COVID-19. CDR3s include the opening cysteine and the closing phenylalanine or tryptophan. The order of the fields is J gene, V gene, D gene, CDR3 protein, CDR3 DNA. The D gene is left open where the match is weak.

>TRBJ2-7|TRBV5-1|TRBD1
CASSRDRQGYEQYF
TGCGCCAGCAGCCGTGACAGACAGGGTTACGAGCAGTACTTC
>TRBJ2-1|TRBV5-1|TRBD1
CASSSTGGAYNEQFF
TGCGCCAGCAGCTCAACAGGGGGCGCCTACAATGAGCAGTTCTTC
>TRBJ2-7|TRBV4-1|TRBD2
CASSYRGSGGPIPYEQYF
TGCGCCAGCAGCTATCGGGGTAGCGGGGGACCCATTCCCTACGAGCAGTACTTC
>TRBJ2-2|TRBV2|TRBD1
CASSTNRGRRELFF
TGTGCCAGCAGTACCAACAGGGGGCGACGGGAGCTGTTTTTT
>TRBJ1-6|TRBV12-3/TRBV12-4|-
CASSARSGPLHF
TGTGCCAGCAGCGCCCGGAGTGGGCCCCTCCACTTT
>TRBJ1-5|TRBV24-1|-
CATYPVYGNQPQHF
TGTGCCACCTACCCGGTCTACGGCAATCAGCCCCAGCATTTT
>TRBJ2-1|TRBV4-1|-
CASSQERESSYNEQFF
TGCGCCAGCAGCCAAGAACGGGAGAGCTCCTACAATGAGCAGTTCTTC
>TRBJ1-1|TRBV19|-
CASSTTGRGLQAEAFF
TGTGCCAGTAGTACAACAGGGCGGGGGTTACAGGCTGAAGCTTTCTTT
>TRBJ1-1|TRBV11-2|TRBD1
CASSLTQGGADTEAFF
TGTGCCAGCAGCTTAACCCAAGGGGGCGCGGACACTGAAGCTTTCTTT
>TRBJ2-3|TRBV7-3|TRBD2
CASSLGAGGATDTQYF
TGTGCCAGCAGCTTAGGTGCGGGGGGGGCCACAGATACGCAGTATTTT
>TRBJ1-3|TRBV7-8|TRBD1
CASSLNAGQGAGNTIYF
TGTGCCAGCAGCTTAAATGCGGGACAGGGGGCCGGAAACACCATATATTTT
>TRBJ2-3|TRBV15|TRBD1
CATSSRDRGNEAQYF
TGTGCCACCAGCAGCCGGGACAGGGGGAACGAGGCGCAGTATTTT
>TRBJ1-6|TRBV14|-
CASSQEGVLSLPKSSYNSPLHF
TGTGCCAGCAGCCAAGAAGGGGTTTTAAGCTTACCAAAGAGCTCCTATAATTCACCCCTCCACTTT
>TRBJ2-7|TRBV9|TRBD1
CASSGQGQGYEQYF
TGTGCCAGCAGCGGACAGGGACAGGGCTACGAGCAGTACTTC
>TRBJ2-3|TRBV10-2|TRBD2
CASSDRGGTDTQYF
TGCGCCAGCAGTGACCGGGGGGGCACAGATACGCAGTATTTT
>TRBJ1-5|TRBV13|TRBD1
CASSSSMGQGGQPQHF
TGTGCCAGCAGCTCCTCGATGGGACAGGGCGGACAGCCCCAGCATTTT
>TRBJ1-3|TRBV6-6|-
CASESPPSSGNTIYF
TGTGCCAGCGAGTCACCTCCGAGCTCTGGAAACACCATATATTTT
>TRBJ1-2|TRBV12-3/TRBV12-4|-
CASRRQERGYTF
TGTGCCAGCAGGAGACAGGAGAGAGGCTACACCTTC
>TRBJ1-5|TRBV7-9|TRBD1
CASSLTGVDQPQHF
TGTGCCAGCAGCCTAACAGGGGTGGATCAGCCCCAGCATTTT
>TRBJ1-5|TRBV6-5|-
CASSLGWGSNQPQHF
TGTGCCAGCAGTTTGGGGTGGGGCAGCAATCAGCCCCAGCATTTT
>TRBJ2-3|TRBV28|TRBD2
CASRYSSTSGSTDTQYF
TGTGCCAGCCGGTACTCCTCAACTAGCGGGAGTACAGATACGCAGTATTTT
>TRBJ1-1|TRBV19|TRBD1
CASSSGQVGTEAFF
TGTGCCAGTAGTTCTGGACAGGTAGGCACTGAAGCTTTCTTT